This T cell receptor (beta chain) was sequenced in a study of blood T cells in healthy people across ages. General study results and limits: Both naive CD4+ cell counts and diversity were greater in long-lived donors than in aged donors.

A sample-barcoded 5' primer and a J-beta primer mix were used in a second PCR of roughly 6 to 11 cycles. Carrying 12 random nucleotides, a template-switch adaptor labeled each individual cDNA molecule. TCRdb passed the 5' RACE reads through MiXCR, listing each CDR3 protein once. The data show 700,000 to 800,000 distinct CDR3 sequences, more than 40% seen once. This clonotype turned up a few times. Its antigen is undetermined. J lost 11 bases, V lost 6 bases, and 13 bases had no gene match. CDR1 is DFQATT and CDR2 is SNEGSKA in the germline V gene (reference sequence). The CDR3 loop spans 13 amino acids.

The material sequenced was blood. The chain uses TRBV20-1 and TRBJ1-5; 7 bases are shared with TRBD1. This sequence was found in a woman aged 60-70 years in good health. The CDR3 loop is CSARTGTGAAQHF. As DNA, the CDR3 is TGCAGTGCCAGAACGGGAACAGGGGCAGCCCAGCATTTT.